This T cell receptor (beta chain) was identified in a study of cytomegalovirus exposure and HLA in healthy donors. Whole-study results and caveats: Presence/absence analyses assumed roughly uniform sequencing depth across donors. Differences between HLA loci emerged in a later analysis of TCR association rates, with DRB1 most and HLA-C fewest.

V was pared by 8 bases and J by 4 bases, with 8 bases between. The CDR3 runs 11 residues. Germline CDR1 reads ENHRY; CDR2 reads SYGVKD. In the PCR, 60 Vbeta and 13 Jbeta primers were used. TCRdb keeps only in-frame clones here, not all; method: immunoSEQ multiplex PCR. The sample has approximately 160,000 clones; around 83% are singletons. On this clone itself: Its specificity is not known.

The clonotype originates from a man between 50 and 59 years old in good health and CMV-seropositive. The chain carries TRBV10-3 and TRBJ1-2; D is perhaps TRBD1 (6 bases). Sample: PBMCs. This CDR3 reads CAIGDIYGYTF. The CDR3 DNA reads TGTGCCATCGGGGACATCTATGGCTACACCTTC.